The present TCR beta chain was sequenced within a study of CD8+ T cells in alopecia areata. Study-wide results and limits: Numerous clones, expanded in lesions, remained in scalp and blood during tofacitinib. Association of baseline CD8+ expansion with response is uncertain owing to one nonresponder. Relative to normal scalp, lesional scalp, especially alopecia totalis/universalis, showed higher clonality.

The CDR3 is made up of 16 amino acids. The V and J ends lost 8 bases and 7 bases, in that order; junction bases with no gene match: 19. The germline gives CDR1 SGHRS, CDR2 YFSETQ. Extracted RNA was reverse transcribed, and the resulting cDNA served as sequencing template. The method was immunoSEQ multiplex PCR; TCRdb's version includes in-frame clones alone and lacks a portion of them. The sample holds about 210,000 clones, over 60% seen once. Described treatment: oral pan-JAK inhibitor, 5-10 mg twice daily. The count of this clone is one. Its specificity is unknown. J is TRBJ1-1 and V is TRBV5-1, with 8 bases matching TRBD1. This receptor was obtained from a human donor with alopecia areata. The sequences come from CD4+ T cells sorted from blood, collected at week 4, from a patient treated with tofacitinib. The CDR3 is CASRKAYQGATGEAFF. DNA of the CDR3: TGCGCCAGTAGGAAAGCGTACCAGGGGGCAACTGGTGAAGCTTTCTTT.